These 30 T cell receptor beta chains came from one sample sequenced in a study of blood T cell repertoires in COVID-19. The protocol was immunoSEQ multiplex PCR, while the TCRdb copy is restricted to in-frame clones and leaves out a portion. This table holds about 180,000 clones, almost 80% found once. The sequenced sample was peripheral blood. Receptors originate from a woman in her 70s with acute or convalescent COVID-19.

The V and J genes are TRBV7-9 and TRBJ1-6; weak D call: TRBD1 (5 bases). The length of the CDR3 is 15 residues. Germline lookup yields CDR1 SEHNR and CDR2 FQNEAQ (reference sequence). Trimming took off 4 bases at V and 7 bases at J, with 14 bases between the two ends. The CDR3 loop reads CASSSAGRGNSPLHF. CDR3 bases: TGTGCCAGCAGCTCGGCGGGGCGGGGGAATTCACCCCTCCACTTT.

This clone is large (0.1 to 1%). V gene TRBV19 combines with J gene TRBJ2-7; D gene uncertain. The V gene's germline CDR1 is LNHDA and CDR2 SQIVND (reference sequence). Trimming shortened V by 1 base and J by 3 bases, and 7 bases separated the two germline ends. The CDR3 totals 13 residues. The DNA of the CDR3 is TGTGCCAGTAGTATAGCTGTCCTCTACGAGCAGTACTTC. As protein: CASSIAVLYEQYF.

This sequence joins TRBV6-5 and TRBJ2-1; D possibly corresponds to TRBD2 (5 bases). The CDR3 runs to 15 residues. Germline-derived CDR1 and CDR2 are MNHEY and SVGAGI. With 6 bases removed from V and 1 base from J, the gap between germline ends came to 13 bases. The CDR3 sequence is CASSRGSSSYNEQFF. DNA for the CDR3: TGTGCCAGCAGCCGAGGGAGTTCTTCCTACAATGAGCAGTTCTTC.

This chain joins TRBV7-2 and TRBJ2-5; 10 nucleotides agree with TRBD1. The CDR3 covers 15 residues. CDR1 and CDR2 (germline): SGHTA, FQGNSA. The J segment lost 7 bases and the V segment lost 5 bases, leaving 10 bases of the junction unmatched. The CDR3 spells CASSIGTGDDVTQYF. CDR3 DNA: TGTGCCAGCAGCATTGGGACAGGGGATGACGTGACCCAGTACTTC.

The chain couples TRBV9 to TRBJ2-7, with 7 bases lining up with TRBD1. Germline trimming cut 3 bases from V and 6 bases from J; bases unmatched to any gene: 9. Per germline, CDR1 SGDLS and CDR2 YYNGEE. The CDR3 runs to 14 residues. CDR3 protein: CASSEGTVASEQYF. In DNA form, the CDR3 reads TGTGCCAGCAGCGAGGGGACAGTAGCATCCGAGCAGTACTTC.

J is TRBJ2-7 and V is TRBV21-1; the table assigns TRBD1, which was not confirmed against the DNA. TRBV21-1 is tagged as a pseudogene. This CDR3 spans 14 amino acids. The CDR3 reads CASRPAGTAYEQYF. The CDR3 coding sequence is TGTGCCAGCAGACCTGCCGGGACAGCCTACGAGCAGTACTTC.

This chain uses TRBV2 with TRBJ2-2, with D unclear. The CDR3 extends over 14 amino acids. Germline assignment: CDR1 SNHLY and CDR2 FYNNEI. Trimming stripped 5 bases from V and 4 bases from J, with 11 bases between. The CDR3 spells CASSIGGGTGELFF. The CDR3 DNA reads as TGTGCCAGCAGTATAGGCGGTGGCACCGGGGAGCTGTTTTTT.

J is TRBJ2-5 and V is TRBV19; 11 positions match TRBD2. Germline lookup yields CDR1 LNHDA and CDR2 SQIVND (reference sequence). The CDR3 is 15 residues long. With V trimmed by 3 bases and J by 5 bases, 5 bases remained unmatched. CDR3 amino acids: CASSMLAGGGETQYF. Written as DNA, the CDR3 is TGTGCCAGTAGTATGTTAGCGGGAGGGGGGGAGACCCAGTACTTC.

The CDR3 DNA follows: TGTGCCAGCAGCTCGGGCTCTAGCGGAGGGTACGAGCAGTACTTC. This codes for CASSSGSSGGYEQYF. The chain joins TRBV5-8 to TRBJ2-7; 7 positions match TRBD2. Germline CDR1 reads SGHTS; CDR2 reads YDEGEE. The J segment lost 4 bases and the V segment lost 3 bases, leaving 10 bases of the junction unmatched. This CDR3 spans 15 amino acids.

The chain carries TRBV6-5 and TRBJ2-5; TRBD2 might be the D (6 bases). V dropped 6 bases and J dropped 5 bases, with 13 bases sitting between them. Germline lookup yields CDR1 MNHEY and CDR2 SVGAGI. The length of the CDR3 is 13 residues. This CDR3 is CASSQTRRETQYF. CDR3 coding DNA: TGTGCCAGCAGCCAGACTAGAAGGGAGACCCAGTACTTC.

V gene TRBV2 combines with J gene TRBJ1-3; no definite D call. Germline CDR1 SNHLY, CDR2 FYNNEI. The CDR3 is 15 amino acids. Trimming removed 4 bases at V and 4 bases at J, with 14 bases between. CDR3 sequence reads: CASSVTPGVGNTIYF. The CDR3 region has the DNA TGTGCCAGCAGTGTAACCCCCGGTGTGGGAAACACCATATATTTT.

The V and J genes are TRBV19 and TRBJ1-2, with TRBD1 matching 7 bases. The V gene's germline CDR1 is LNHDA and CDR2 SQIVND (reference sequence). V gave up 4 bases and J gave up 2 bases; unmatched junction bases: 4. The CDR3 totals 14 residues. The CDR3: CASSTMGQNYGYTF. In DNA form, the CDR3 reads TGTGCCAGTAGTACAATGGGACAGAACTATGGCTACACCTTC.

The chain joins TRBV5-5 to TRBJ1-3; a possible D gene is TRBD1 (5 bases). This CDR3 comprises 15 residues. V was trimmed by 0 bases and J by 3 bases, leaving 10 bases between them. CDR1 is SGHKS and CDR2 is YYEKEE in the germline V gene (reference sequence). The chain's CDR3 is CASSLGQSYGNTIYF. CDR3 sequence (DNA): TGTGCCAGCAGCTTGGGACAGTCTTATGGAAACACCATATATTTT.

The rearrangement uses TRBV5-1 and TRBJ2-1, with TRBD2 matching 8 bases. The CDR3 is made up of 15 amino acids. Germline V gene lookup returns CDR1 SGHRS and CDR2 YFSETQ. Trimming took 3 bases from V and 2 from J; bases not matched to a gene: 4. The CDR3, as DNA: TGCGCCAGCAGCTCCGGGACTAGGGCCTACAATGAGCAGTTCTTC. It specifies CASSSGTRAYNEQFF.

This sequence joins TRBV6-5 and TRBJ1-1; D may be TRBD1 (6 bases). Trimming cost V 10 bases and J 8 bases, with 20 bases left between them. The CDR3 extends over 13 amino acids. The germline V gene has CDR1 MNHEY and CDR2 SVGAGI. The CDR3, as DNA: TGTGCCACCTTTGAGACAGGACAGTTCGAAGCTTTCTTT. Protein: CATFETGQFEAFF.

This rearrangement joins TRBV6-6 to TRBJ1-1; 10 nucleotides align to TRBD1. Germline V gives CDR1 MNHNY, CDR2 SVGAGI (reference sequence). The CDR3 totals 17 residues. V was clipped by 5 bases and J by 4 bases; unmatched bases: 13. The CDR3 loop is CASSPITGQGIGTEAFF. CDR3 in DNA: TGTGCCAGCAGTCCAATCACGGGACAGGGGATAGGCACTGAAGCTTTCTTT.

This sequence joins TRBV2 and TRBJ2-7; 7 nucleotides align to TRBD2. Germline trimming cut 8 bases from V and 2 bases from J; bases unmatched to any gene: 21. Germline V gene lookup returns CDR1 SNHLY and CDR2 FYNNEI. This CDR3 has 18 amino acids. DNA of the CDR3: TGTGCCAGCGCACGGGACCGTCGTGTAGCGGGTTATCCCTACGAGCAGTACTTC. It yields the protein CASARDRRVAGYPYEQYF.

This clone was observed once. The chain joins TRBV18 to TRBJ2-1; 14 bases agree with TRBD2. The trim removed 3 bases at V and 7 bases at J, leaving 8 bases unmatched. This CDR3 comprises 17 residues. Germline V gives CDR1 KGHSH, CDR2 LQKENI. CDR3 nucleotide sequence: TGTGCCAGCTCACCCCCGACTAGCGGGAGGGCTTGGAATGAGCAGTTCTTC. Translated: CASSPPTSGRAWNEQFF.

This rearrangement joins TRBV5-1 to TRBJ2-7; tentatively, D is TRBD1 (6 bases). Looked up from germline, CDR1 is SGHRS and CDR2 is YFSETQ. V was shortened by 0 bases and J by 3 bases, with 13 bases between the two germline ends. The CDR3 runs 15 residues. The DNA of the CDR3 is TGCGCCAGCAGCTTGGAAACAGGGCGGTTCTACGAGCAGTACTTC. Its translation: CASSLETGRFYEQYF.

The gene calls are TRBV7-9 and TRBJ2-3, with unresolved D. The germline gives CDR1 SEHNR, CDR2 FQNEAQ (reference sequence). The CDR3 covers 17 residues. Trimming took off 5 bases at V and 5 bases at J, with 23 bases between the two ends. The CDR3 nucleotides are TGTGCCAGCAGCCCCCGAACTGTGGAGCGTTCGATAGATACGCAGTATTTT. Protein: CASSPRTVERSIDTQYF.

The V gene is TRBV19, the J gene TRBJ2-7; D may be TRBD1 (5 bases). Trimming left V 0 bases short and J 3 bases short, with 12 bases between. Germline V gene sequence: CDR1 LNHDA, CDR2 SQIVND (reference sequence). The CDR3 has 15 residues. As DNA, the CDR3 is TGTGCCAGTAGTATAGAGGGCCAGGGTGGCTACGAGCAGTACTTC. Translating gives CASSIEGQGGYEQYF.

The chain is built from TRBV12-3 or TRBV12-4 and TRBJ1-1; no reliable D call. Trimming shortened V by 0 bases and J by 5 bases, and 7 bases separated the two germline ends. The CDR3 is made up of 13 amino acids. CDR3 sequence (DNA): TGTGCCAGCAGTTTAGCTAGGGAGACTGAAGCTTTCTTT. Its translation: CASSLARETEAFF.

This chain uses TRBV10-3 with TRBJ2-1; TRBD2 agrees at 10 bases. V shed 0 bases and J 5 bases; nucleotides not matched to a gene: 4. From germline, CDR1 is ENHRY and CDR2 SYGVKD. This CDR3 region has 16 residues. The CDR3 loop reads CAISESGLAGDNEQFF. CDR3 nucleotide sequence: TGTGCCATCAGTGAGTCGGGCCTAGCGGGAGACAATGAGCAGTTCTTC.

The V and J genes are TRBV6-5 and TRBJ2-5, with TRBD1 identical over 10 bases. The CDR3 has 15 amino acids. V was pared by 7 bases and J by 5 bases, with 10 bases of the junction left unmatched. The germline CDR1 and CDR2 sequences are MNHEY and SVGAGI. The CDR3 loop is CASKDWDRGRETQYF. Here the CDR3 DNA reads TGTGCCAGCAAGGACTGGGACAGGGGAAGGGAGACCCAGTACTTC.

CDR3 in amino acids: CASSFNRGYEQYF. The CDR3 coding sequence is TGTGCCAGCAGTTTCAACAGGGGGTACGAGCAGTACTTC. The rearrangement links TRBV27 to TRBJ2-7; 8 positions agree with TRBD1. The CDR3 extends over 13 amino acids. With V trimmed by 3 bases and J by 4 bases, 2 bases remained unmatched. Germline values: CDR1 MNHEY, CDR2 SMNVEV (reference sequence).

The J gene is TRBJ1-2, the V gene TRBV18; no clear D gene. Trimming shortened V by 3 bases and J by 2 bases, and 19 bases separated the two germline ends. Per the germline V gene, CDR1 is KGHSH and CDR2 is LQKENI. The CDR3 is 17 amino acids. CDR3 region: CASSPSGPGPGNYGYTF. The CDR3 coding sequence is TGTGCCAGCTCACCGTCGGGTCCCGGTCCGGGGAACTATGGCTACACCTTC.

The rearrangement joins TRBV12-3 or TRBV12-4 to TRBJ1-5; tentative D call: TRBD1 (5 bases). This CDR3 has 13 amino acids. Trimming took 6 bases from V and 2 from J, leaving 8 bases between them. In DNA, the CDR3 is TGTGCCAGCAGCCCCAGGGGCAATCAGCCCCAGCATTTT. Amino acids: CASSPRGNQPQHF.

The V gene is TRBV7-9, the J gene TRBJ2-1; D ambiguous. CDR1 and CDR2 (germline): SEHNR, FQNEAQ (reference sequence). Trimming removed 3 bases from V and 0 bases from J, with 9 bases in between. The CDR3 totals 15 residues. The DNA of the CDR3 is TGTGCCAGCAGCTTGGTCCTTAGCTCCTACAATGAGCAGTTCTTC. Translating it yields CASSLVLSSYNEQFF.

The rearrangement joins TRBV29-1 to TRBJ2-1, with D possibly matching TRBD1 (5 bases). Trimming stripped 7 bases from V and 9 bases from J, with 25 bases between. The CDR3 extends over 15 amino acids. Germline assignment: CDR1 SQVTM and CDR2 ANQGSEA. The CDR3 loop is CSGVGLNQGPLEQFF. In DNA form, the CDR3 reads TGCAGCGGAGTGGGTCTAAACCAGGGCCCCCTTGAGCAGTTCTTC.

This clone was found a few times. This chain links TRBV2 with TRBJ2-1; TRBD1 matches at 8 bases. CDR3 length equals 13 residues. V was clipped by 7 bases and J by 6 bases; unmatched bases: 5. Looked up from germline, CDR1 is SNHLY and CDR2 is FYNNEI. CDR3 sequence: CASTADRVNEQFF. DNA for the CDR3: TGTGCCAGCACAGCGGACAGGGTCAATGAGCAGTTCTTC. The whole variable domain, filled in from reference TRBV2 and TRBJ2-1, reads EPEVTQTPSHQVTQMGQEVILRCVPISNHLYFYWYRQILGQKVEFLVSFYNNEISEKSEIFDDQFSVERPDGSNFTLKIRSTKLEDSAMYFCASTADRVNEQFFGPGTRLTVL.